The 28 T cell receptor beta chains below were found in one sample sequenced in a study of T cells in Graves' hyperthyroidism and ophthalmopathy (dated by TCRdb to about 2019). The protocol used for the library was multiplex PCR. TCRdb shows the sequencer as Illumina HiSeq 2000. The TCR beta CDR3 regions were amplified from RNA transcripts. The TCR CDR3 was subjected to a first round of RT-PCR using the HTBI primer set and the Qiagen OneStep RT-PCR kit. TCRdb ran its own pipeline on the public reads, namely fastp trimming at Q25 and MiXCR clone calling, and kept in-frame beta chains. Merged by CDR3 protein, the rows form single entries marked with the most common genes and DNA. The sample has around 690,000 distinct CDR3 sequences on record, around 15% of them singletons. In total, the top ten clones hold roughly 15% of the sample. Sequencing was performed on blood. The receptors come from a man aged 45-65 years with Graves' hyperthyroidism.

This chain links TRBV6-6 with TRBJ2-2; D gene ambiguous. This CDR3 is built from 15 residues. With 2 bases removed from V and 7 bases from J, the gap between germline ends came to 14 bases. From germline, CDR1 is MNHNY and CDR2 SVGAGI (reference sequence). The CDR3 region has the DNA TGTGCCAGCAGTTACGCCGGATCGCTTAGCGGGGAGCTGTTTTTT. This gives the protein CASSYAGSLSGELFF.

The J gene is TRBJ1-4, the V gene TRBV12-5, with 7 bases aligning to TRBD1. V was clipped by 5 bases and J by 5 bases; unmatched bases: 5. CDR3 length: 14 amino acids. The V gene's germline CDR1 is LGHNT and CDR2 FRNRAP. DNA for the CDR3: TGTGCTAGTGGTATGACAGGGAACAATGAAAAACTGTTTTTT. Protein product: CASGMTGNNEKLFF.

This clonotype has at least ten counts. This chain joins TRBV11-2 and TRBJ2-3, with 13 positions matching TRBD2. The V gene end was trimmed by 9 bases and the J gene end by 4 bases; junction bases not matched to a gene: 1. Germline V gene sequence: CDR1 SGHAT, CDR2 FQNNGV. CDR3 length: 13 amino acids. DNA of the CDR3: TGTGCCAGTACTAGCGGGAGGGCAGATACGCAGTATTTT. Amino acids: CASTSGRADTQYF.

In its sample, this clonotype was seen many times. The CDR3 region is CASSAHEGSGANVLTF. CDR3 bases: TGTGCCAGCAGTGCCCACGAAGGTTCTGGGGCCAACGTCCTGACTTTC. The chain has TRBV6-2 or TRBV6-3 and TRBJ2-6; D ambiguous. The germline gives CDR1 MNHEY, CDR2 SVGEGT. The CDR3 is 16 residues long. The V and J ends lost 5 bases and 1 base respectively, with 12 bases between them.

This clonotype has a handful of counts. The CDR3 is CASSRPLDGTYEQYF. The CDR3 DNA follows: TGTGCCAGCAGCCGACCACTGGACGGGACCTACGAGCAGTACTTC. This chain joins TRBV7-9 and TRBJ2-7; a possible D gene is TRBD2 (5 bases). V shed 5 bases and J shed 2 bases, with 16 bases lying between them. Germline CDR1 and CDR2: SEHNR and FQNEAQ (reference sequence). This CDR3 has 15 amino acids.

This clonotype was seen more than once but under ten times. The chain joins TRBV13 to TRBJ2-7, with TRBD1 identical over 7 bases. Unmatched junction bases numbered 9, after V lost 4 bases and J lost 6 bases. The V gene's germline CDR1 is PRHDT and CDR2 FYEKMQ (reference sequence). The length of the CDR3 is 14 residues. The CDR3 DNA follows: TGTGCCAGCAGCTCTCACAGGGGTAATACCGAGCAGTACTTC. Translation: CASSSHRGNTEQYF.

This clonotype has ten or more counts. The CDR3 DNA follows: TGTGCCAGCAGCTGGGGACTAGCGGGTCCCTACAATGAGCAGTTCTTC. This translates into CASSWGLAGPYNEQFF. The rearrangement uses TRBV11-2 and TRBJ2-1, with 12 bases matching TRBD2. Per germline, CDR1 SGHAT and CDR2 FQNNGV. This CDR3 has 16 amino acids. The ends lost 4 bases at V and 2 bases at J; junction bases unmatched: 3.

This clonotype was seen repeatedly, ten times or more. The rearrangement links TRBV5-1 to TRBJ2-1; the D is unclear. Germline V gene sequence: CDR1 SGHRS, CDR2 YFSETQ. The V and J ends lost 5 bases and 0 bases respectively, with 3 bases between them. The CDR3 extends over 12 amino acids. CDR3 nucleotides: TGCGCCAGCAGGACCTCCTACAATGAGCAGTTCTTC. Protein: CASRTSYNEQFF.

The gene calls are TRBV20-1 and TRBJ2-1; 13 bases fit TRBD2. Germline V lookup: CDR1 DFQATT, CDR2 SNEGSKA (reference sequence). V dropped 0 bases and J dropped 5; count of bases not matched to a gene: 16. The CDR3 runs 20 residues. As DNA, the CDR3 is TGCAGTGCTAGAGATTTCGCGCCCGGGACTAGCGGGACTAGACACAATGAGCAGTTCTTC. As protein: CSARDFAPGTSGTRHNEQFF.

V gene TRBV11-2 combines with J gene TRBJ2-1; weak D call: TRBD2 (6 bases). The CDR3 totals 16 residues. V lost 0 bases and J lost 8, with 17 bases in between. CDR1 is SGHAT, CDR2 FQNNGV, per germline. CDR3 DNA sequence: TGTGCCAGCAGCTTAGATCGGACCGGAGGACTATATGAGCAGTTCTTC. This codes for CASSLDRTGGLYEQFF.

This sequence joins TRBV25-1 and TRBJ1-1; D call uncertain. The V gene lost 6 bases and the J gene lost 3 bases, with 14 bases spanning the gap. The CDR3 totals 14 residues. CDR1 and CDR2 from the germline V gene are MGHDK and SYGVNS. This chain's CDR3 is CASREGLLDTEAFF. CDR3 nucleotides: TGTGCCAGCAGGGAAGGGCTCCTGGACACTGAAGCTTTCTTT.

Many counts were recorded for this clonotype. This chain connects TRBV27 to TRBJ2-1, with a tentative D call TRBD2 (5 bases). The CDR3 has 17 amino acids. Germline V CDR1 and CDR2: MNHEY, SMNVEV (reference sequence). Between the trimmed V and J ends, which lost 0 bases and 0 bases, there was a span of 12 bases. CDR3 in DNA: TGTGCCAGCAGTTTATCTCCCCGAACTAGCTCCTACAATGAGCAGTTCTTC. Protein product: CASSLSPRTSSYNEQFF.

This clonotype was counted ten times or more. The chain employs TRBV20-1 and TRBJ1-6, with D perhaps TRBD1 (5 bases). This CDR3 comprises 14 residues. CDR1 and CDR2 (germline): DFQATT, SNEGSKA (reference sequence). V was shortened by 2 bases and J by 9 bases, with 14 bases between the two germline ends. CDR3 bases: TGCAGTGCTAGACCCGGGGCAGGGACTTCACCCCTCCACTTT. Residues: CSARPGAGTSPLHF.

This clonotype was detected many times. The chain joins TRBV27 to TRBJ1-2; TRBD1 matches 8 bases. V lost 6 bases to trimming and J lost 0 bases; unmatched junction nucleotides: 6. The CDR3 is 15 amino acids. CDR1 is MNHEY and CDR2 is SMNVEV in the germline V gene (reference sequence). For the CDR3, the DNA is TGTGCCAGCAGGGACAGGGCGATGACTAACTATGGCTACACCTTC. Translation gives CASRDRAMTNYGYTF.

This clonotype has a count of ten or more. The V call is TRBV20-1, the J call TRBJ2-7; 8 positions agree with TRBD2. There are 14 residues in the CDR3. The V segment lost 2 bases and the J segment 2 bases; nucleotides outside the gene matches: 5. Germline CDR1 reads DFQATT; CDR2 reads SNEGSKA (reference sequence). Here the CDR3 reads CSARIAGPTYEQYF. DNA for the CDR3: TGCAGTGCTAGAATAGCGGGACCAACCTACGAGCAGTACTTC.

This clonotype has ten or more counts. V gene TRBV12-3 or TRBV12-4 combines with J gene TRBJ1-2; 9 nucleotides match TRBD1. This CDR3 is built from 16 residues. Trimming cost V 3 bases and J 0 bases; bases outside gene matches: 5. The CDR3 region has the DNA TGTGCCAGCAGTTTTTCCGGGACAGGGACTAACTATGGCTACACCTTC. This codes for CASSFSGTGTNYGYTF.

This clonotype has more than one count but fewer than ten. The V gene is TRBV19, the J gene TRBJ1-5; TRBD1 matches at 10 bases. The CDR3 extends over 15 amino acids. The V gene end was trimmed by 2 bases and the J gene end by 7 bases; junction bases not matched to a gene: 5. Germline V gives CDR1 LNHDA, CDR2 SQIVND (reference sequence). The chain's CDR3 is CASSIRQGAWQPQHF. The CDR3 DNA reads as TGTGCCAGTAGTATACGACAGGGGGCTTGGCAGCCCCAGCATTTT.

This clonotype was detected only a few times. This chain connects TRBV6-1 to TRBJ2-5, with a tentative D call TRBD2 (6 bases). Germline assignment: CDR1 MNHNS and CDR2 SASEGT. V lost 4 bases and J 14 bases, leaving 8 bases between the germline ends. The CDR3 is made up of 9 amino acids. Written as DNA, the CDR3 is TGTGCCAGCAGTGGGGGGGTCTACTTC. Protein: CASSGGVYF.

The genes are TRBV7-3 and TRBJ2-3; 14 positions match TRBD2. The CDR3 is 19 amino acids. V gave up 1 base and J gave up 4 bases; unmatched junction bases: 10. The germline V gene has CDR1 SGHTA and CDR2 FQGTGA. The chain's CDR3 is CASSLNRLAGGPSADTQYF. In DNA, the CDR3 is TGTGCCAGCAGCTTAAATCGACTAGCGGGAGGGCCTAGTGCAGATACGCAGTATTTT.

This clonotype has more than one count but fewer than ten. The chain couples TRBV14 to TRBJ2-1; D could derive from TRBD1 or TRBD2 (5 bases each). Trimming cost V 4 bases and J 8 bases, with 12 bases left between them. This CDR3 region has 13 residues. Germline V gene data show CDR1 as SGHDN and CDR2 as FVKESK. CDR3 nucleotides: TGTGCCAGCAGCCGGGGAGAAGGGGATGAGCAGTTCTTC. This gives the protein CASSRGEGDEQFF.

The J gene is TRBJ2-7, the V gene TRBV20-1; 7 bases line up with TRBD2. Germline CDR1 and CDR2: DFQATT and SNEGSKA (reference sequence). CDR3 length: 13 residues. The J segment lost 7 bases and the V segment lost 3 bases, leaving 9 bases of the junction unmatched. In DNA form, the CDR3 reads TGCAGTGCTAGCCCTAGCGGCACCCGAGAGCAGTACTTC. This codes for CSASPSGTREQYF.

A word on this clonotype: A much bigger clone sits one base away, suggesting this may be a read error. This chain connects TRBV2 to TRBJ2-7; D is perhaps TRBD2 (6 bases). The CDR3 has 15 amino acids. The germline CDR1 and CDR2 sequences are SNHLY and FYNNEI. In nucleotides, the CDR3 is TGTGCCAGCAGGGGACTGTGGGCGGGTGACTACGGGCAGTACTTC. As protein: CASRGLWAGDYGQYF.

This clonotype was counted at least ten times. The chain has TRBV11-2 and TRBJ2-7, with 9 bases fitting TRBD1. This CDR3 has 14 amino acids. The germline V gene encodes CDR1 SGHAT and CDR2 FQNNGV. V dropped 7 bases and J dropped 1; count of bases not matched to a gene: 5. The CDR3 DNA sequence: TGTGCCAGCACCTTGACAGGGGGTTCCTACGAGCAGTACTTC. Translating gives CASTLTGGSYEQYF.

This clonotype was picked up many times. The rearrangement uses TRBV7-2 and TRBJ2-1, with TRBD2 identical over 8 bases. V was clipped by 6 bases and J by 6 bases; unmatched bases: 10. Germline lookup yields CDR1 SGHTA and CDR2 FQGNSA. The CDR3 covers 15 residues. The CDR3 loop is CASRTPGLDTNEQFF. CDR3 DNA: TGTGCCAGCAGGACCCCGGGACTAGACACCAATGAGCAGTTCTTC.

The genes are TRBV19 and TRBJ2-7, with 12 bases matching TRBD2. This CDR3 spans 15 amino acids. Germline CDR1 LNHDA, CDR2 SQIVND (reference sequence). After removal of 0 bases from V and 7 bases from J, the junction contained 4 bases not matched to a gene. CDR3 amino acids: CASSIDRLAGEEQYF. CDR3 DNA: TGTGCCAGTAGTATAGATCGACTAGCGGGAGAGGAGCAGTACTTC.

This clonotype was seen a handful of times. J is TRBJ2-1 and V is TRBV19; 8 bases fit TRBD1. The germline V gene encodes CDR1 LNHDA and CDR2 SQIVND (reference sequence). V trimming: 4 bases; J trimming: 7 bases; junction bases outside the gene matches: 3. This CDR3 has 13 amino acids. The CDR3 sequence: CASSRNRGNEQFF. The CDR3 DNA reads as TGTGCCAGTAGTAGAAACAGGGGGAATGAGCAGTTCTTC.

This clonotype was observed a single time. A much more abundant neighbour one base away suggests this may be a read error. The gene calls are TRBV18 and TRBJ2-5, with D hard to call. CDR3 length: 11 residues. CDR1 is KGHSH, CDR2 LQKENI, per germline. CDR3 nucleotides: TGTGCCTGCTCATCTTACAATCCTCAGTACTTC. Encoded protein: CACSSYNPQYF.

This clonotype was detected many times. The chain couples TRBV7-2 to TRBJ2-3; D not certain. The CDR3 runs to 15 residues. Trimming took 5 bases from V and 0 from J, leaving 12 bases between them. Germline V lookup: CDR1 SGHTA, CDR2 FQGNSA. This CDR3 is CASSLPVASTDTQYF. For the CDR3, the DNA is TGTGCCAGCAGCCTACCGGTGGCTAGCACAGATACGCAGTATTTT.